A single sample is the source of the 4 T cell receptor beta chains below, sequenced in a study of T cell responses to AZD1222 COVID-19 vaccine. The protocol was immunoSEQ multiplex PCR, while the TCRdb copy is restricted to in-frame clones and leaves out a portion. The data hold 100,000 to 120,000 clones, with under 95% observed a single time. The material was peripheral blood, obtained on day 0 of AZD1222 vaccination. The receptors were sampled from an adult in good health.

Only one count was recorded for this clone. The chain couples TRBV5-4 to TRBJ1-1; 8 nucleotides align to TRBD1. The germline V gene has CDR1 SGHNT and CDR2 YYREEE (reference sequence). The length of the CDR3 is 12 residues. The V and J ends lost 2 bases and 11 bases, in that order; junction bases with no gene match: 5. The CDR3, as DNA: TGTGCCAGCAGCTTCGTGACAGGGGACGCTTTCTTT. It codes for CASSFVTGDAFF.

The rearrangement joins TRBV28 to TRBJ1-2; 7 bases map to TRBD1. Losses at the gene ends were 11 bases for V and 8 bases for J; bases not matched to a gene: 8. CDR1 is MDHEN, CDR2 SYDVKM, per germline. The CDR3 loop spans 11 amino acids. The CDR3 protein is CALRQGRGYTF. The CDR3 DNA follows: TGTGCCCTCCGACAGGGTCGCGGCTACACCTTC.

The gene calls are TRBV12-3 or TRBV12-4 and TRBJ2-2; D unclear. V dropped 3 bases and J dropped 3 bases, with 5 bases sitting between them. This CDR3 region has 13 residues. The CDR3 DNA sequence: TGTGCCAGCAGTTTCCCGGACACCGGGGAGCTGTTTTTT. Translating it yields CASSFPDTGELFF.

This chain links TRBV7-2 with TRBJ1-2, with D unresolved. The CDR3 has 13 amino acids. The V gene's germline CDR1 is SGHTA and CDR2 FQGNSA. V lost 5 bases, J lost 3 bases, and 10 bases lay in between. The CDR3 region has the DNA TGTGCCAGCAGCCTAAAGCCTTACTATGGCTACACCTTC. It codes for CASSLKPYYGYTF.